Following are 9 T cell receptor beta chains from one sample sequenced in a study of blood T cells in healthy people across ages. The authors ran a second PCR of about 6 to 11 cycles using a sample-barcoded 5' primer and a J-beta primer mix. A single record per CDR3 protein comes from TCRdb applying MiXCR to the 5' RACE reads. The sample lists hundreds of thousands of distinct CDR3 sequences; less than 80% were seen once. Sample: blood. These receptors were obtained from a man aged 25 to 40 in good health.

At least ten counts were recorded for this clonotype. The chain has TRBV12-3 or TRBV12-4 and TRBJ2-1; D ambiguous. This CDR3 contains 13 residues. Trimming stripped 3 bases from V and 5 bases from J, with 8 bases between. The CDR3 DNA reads as TGTGCCAGCAGTTTGGGCCTACACAATGAGCAGTTCTTC. Its protein product is CASSLGLHNEQFF.

This clonotype was counted many times. The junction departs from germline at one end; a sequencing error may be responsible. The chain carries TRBV29-1 and TRBJ2-7, with 9 bases that match TRBD2. This CDR3 has 13 amino acids. Germline values: CDR1 SQVTM, CDR2 ANQGSEA. The CDR3 DNA reads TGCAGCGTCGAAGGACTAGCGTCAGGGGAGCAGTACTTC. Its translation is CSVEGLASGEQYF.

The rearrangement links TRBV12-3 or TRBV12-4 to TRBJ2-5; 8 bases fit TRBD1. The V gene end was trimmed by 6 bases and the J gene end by 2 bases; junction bases not matched to a gene: 5. The CDR3 has 14 residues. CDR3 bases: TGTGCCAGCAGCCGTTGGACAGGGCAAGAGACCCAGTACTTC. Protein product: CASSRWTGQETQYF.

The V gene is TRBV6-4, the J gene TRBJ2-7; TRBD2 agrees at 7 bases. The CDR3 totals 14 residues. The ends lost 10 bases at V and 2 bases at J; junction bases unmatched: 11. Per germline, CDR1 MRHNA and CDR2 SNTAGT. The chain's CDR3 is CATLPSGTAYEQYF. CDR3 sequence (DNA): TGTGCCACTCTACCCAGCGGGACCGCCTACGAGCAGTACTTC.

With regard to this clonotype: It may be a read error: a sequence one base away is much more abundant. The chain joins TRBV20-1 to TRBJ2-1; 10 bases are shared with TRBD2. With the DNA end fitting TRBJ2-7 better, the J assignment may be wrong. The CDR3 is 15 amino acids. Germline CDR1 DFQATT, CDR2 SNEGSKA (reference sequence). CDR3 sequence (DNA): TGCAGTGCTCTTAAGCGGGAGGGCTCCTACAATGAGCAGTACTTC. This sequence encodes CSALKREGSYNEQYF.

The gene calls are TRBV3-1 and TRBJ2-7; 8 bases agree with TRBD2. The trim removed 5 bases at V and 3 bases at J, leaving 12 bases unmatched. Germline V gene lookup returns CDR1 LGHDT and CDR2 YNNKEL (reference sequence). The CDR3 is 16 amino acids. CDR3 in amino acids: CASSTRTGGLIYEQYF. CDR3 sequence (DNA): TGTGCCAGCAGCACCCGAACGGGGGGGCTCATCTACGAGCAGTACTTC.

Note on this clonotype: A much larger clone sits a single nucleotide away, making a read error possible. J is TRBJ2-6 and V is TRBV13; D is possibly TRBD2 (6 bases). CDR1 and CDR2 from the germline V gene are PRHDT and FYEKMQ (reference sequence). The CDR3 has 15 amino acids. The CDR3 loop is CASSLAGTGTNVLTF. The CDR3 bases are TGTGCCAGCAGCTTAGCCGGGACTGGGACCAACGTCCTGACTTTC. The complete variable domain, with remaining parts taken from reference TRBV13 and TRBJ2-6, reads AAGVIQSPRHLIKEKRETATLKCYPIPRHDTVYWYQQGPGQDPQFLISFYEKMQSDKGSIPDRFSAQQFSDYHSELNMSSLELGDSALYFCASSLAGTGTNVLTFGAGSRLTVL.

This clonotype has more than one count but fewer than ten. The J gene is TRBJ2-1, the V gene TRBV20-1; 10 bases are shared with TRBD2. The junction had 6 bases not matched to a gene; V was cut back by 8 bases and J by 8 bases. This CDR3 has 12 residues. The germline CDR1 and CDR2 sequences are DFQATT and SNEGSKA (reference sequence). The CDR3: CSSGGAKYEQFF. The CDR3 DNA sequence: TGCAGTAGCGGGGGGGCGAAATATGAGCAGTTCTTC.

This clonotype has a handful of counts. Here the CDR3 reads CSARDLDRNNEQFF. CDR3 DNA: TGCAGTGCTAGAGATCTCGACAGGAACAATGAGCAGTTCTTC. This chain uses TRBV20-1 with TRBJ2-1; D is perhaps TRBD1 (6 bases). The CDR3 has 14 amino acids. The germline V gene encodes CDR1 DFQATT and CDR2 SNEGSKA (reference sequence). Trimming stripped 0 bases from V and 5 bases from J, with 11 bases between.